These 6 T cell receptor beta chains were all obtained from the same sample, sequenced in a study of siplizumab effects on memory and regulatory T cells. Profiled with immunoSEQ multiplex PCR; TCRdb holds only in-frame clones, not every one. The sample holds some 120,000 clones, roughly 94% seen once. The sample taken for sequencing was non-Treg CD4+ T cells sorted from blood. The source is a human donor in good health.

The chain combines TRBV7-9 with TRBJ1-5; 7 nucleotides match TRBD1. The ends lost 5 bases at V and 5 bases at J; junction bases unmatched: 6. The CDR3 consists of 14 residues. Per germline, CDR1 SEHNR and CDR2 FQNEAQ (reference sequence). The CDR3 sequence is CASSRDSSYQPQHF. The CDR3 nucleotides read TGTGCCAGCAGCCGGGACAGCTCCTATCAGCCCCAGCATTTT.

The V gene is TRBV9, the J gene TRBJ1-1, with TRBD1 matching 7 bases. There are 17 residues in the CDR3. Germline CDR1 is SGDLS and CDR2 is YYNGEE. J was trimmed by 4 bases and V by 4 bases; bases with no gene match: 16. The DNA of the CDR3 is TGTGCCAGCAGCTTCCACCCCTTGACAGGGAGGGGCACTGAAGCTTTCTTT. It yields the protein CASSFHPLTGRGTEAFF.

The V call is TRBV5-6, the J call TRBJ1-6; D is unresolved. This CDR3 has 16 residues. The germline CDR1 and CDR2 sequences are SGHDT and YYEEEE. Trimming shortened V by 4 bases and J by 0 bases, and 11 bases separated the two germline ends. This CDR3 is CASSRLQSSYNSPLHF. The CDR3, as DNA: TGTGCCAGCAGCCGGTTACAGAGCTCCTATAATTCACCCCTCCACTTT.

This clone has just one count. The rearrangement joins TRBV7-9 to TRBJ1-1; 7 nucleotides line up with TRBD1. V lost 2 bases and J lost 1; bases outside the gene matches: 1. Germline V gene data show CDR1 as SEHNR and CDR2 as FQNEAQ (reference sequence). The CDR3 is made up of 14 amino acids. The CDR3 loop is CASSLPGGNTEAFF. DNA for the CDR3: TGTGCCAGCAGCTTACCAGGGGGGAACACTGAAGCTTTCTTT.

V is TRBV19 and J is TRBJ1-5; no definite D call. CDR3 length: 12 residues. V dropped 5 bases and J dropped 5 bases, with 7 bases sitting between them. Germline loops: CDR1 LNHDA, CDR2 SQIVND (reference sequence). The CDR3 DNA reads as TGTGCCAGTAGTGGTGCGGATCAGCCCCAGCATTTT. This codes for CASSGADQPQHF.

The chain has TRBV7-9 and TRBJ1-4; a possible D gene is TRBD1 (6 bases). Trimming removed 3 bases from V and 3 bases from J, with 11 bases in between. CDR3 length: 15 amino acids. Germline V lookup: CDR1 SEHNR, CDR2 FQNEAQ (reference sequence). This chain's CDR3 is CASSFEGVANEKLFF. Here the CDR3 DNA reads TGTGCCAGCAGCTTCGAGGGGGTGGCTAATGAAAAACTGTTTTTT.